Listed below are T cell receptor beta chains from one sample, sequenced in a study of T-cell memory formation after mild COVID-19. TCRdb ran MiXCR on the 5' RACE reads and lists one entry per CDR3 protein. The data contain 250,000 to 400,000 distinct CDR3 sequences, about 13% of them seen just once; the ten biggest clones take up over 20%. Sequencing was performed on PBMCs or a T cell subset sorted from them (not recorded which). All receptors derive from a man aged 18 to 29 who had mild COVID-19 (a few samples of this study predate the infection). Cell type and time point are not known. CDR3s include the opening cysteine and the closing phenylalanine or tryptophan. The D gene is left open where the match is weak. Where a row states a size, it is once, few, many or the class of an expanded clone; other rows omit it.

d_gene: TRBD2
v_gene: TRBV7-6
len: 15
abundance: few
j_gene: TRBJ2-1
CDR3nt: TGTGCCAGCAGCCCTAGACTAGCGGGGGGGCCATCCGAGTTCTTC
CDR3aa: CASSPRLAGGPSEFF

d_gene: -
v_gene: TRBV6-5
len: 15
abundance: -
j_gene: TRBJ2-2
CDR3nt: TGTGCCAGCAGTTACTCGACAGGAACCACCGGGGAGCTGTTTTTT
CDR3aa: CASSYSTGTTGELFF

d_gene: -
v_gene: TRBV25-1
len: 15
abundance: -
j_gene: TRBJ1-6
CDR3nt: TGTGCCAGCAGTGAAAGGGCACAAGGGAATTCACCCATCCACTTT
CDR3aa: CASSERAQGNSPIHF

d_gene: -
v_gene: TRBV6-4
len: 14
abundance: -
j_gene: TRBJ2-3
CDR3nt: TGTGCCAGCAGTGACGAGGGGGGCGCCGATACGCAGTATTTT
CDR3aa: CASSDEGGADTQYF

d_gene: -
v_gene: TRBV12-3/TRBV12-4
len: 14
abundance: few
j_gene: TRBJ2-5
CDR3nt: TGTGCCAGCACCCTCCCAGGGGAGCAAGAGACCCAGTACTTC
CDR3aa: CASTLPGEQETQYF

d_gene: -
v_gene: TRBV29-1
len: 13
abundance: -
j_gene: TRBJ1-1
CDR3nt: TGCAGCGTTGAGATAGGGATGAACACTGAAGCTTTCTTT
CDR3aa: CSVEIGMNTEAFF

d_gene: -
v_gene: TRBV6-1
len: 13
abundance: few
j_gene: TRBJ1-5
CDR3nt: TGTGCCAGCAGGGGAAACAGCAATCAGCCCCAGCATTTT
CDR3aa: CASRGNSNQPQHF

d_gene: -
v_gene: TRBV4-3
len: 12
abundance: few
j_gene: TRBJ2-3
CDR3nt: TGCGCCAGCTCCTGGAGCACAGATACGCAGTATTTT
CDR3aa: CASSWSTDTQYF

d_gene: -
v_gene: TRBV27
len: 15
abundance: few
j_gene: TRBJ2-1
CDR3nt: TGTGCCAGCAGTTTAACGCAGGGGGGAAGTAATGAGCAGTTCTTC
CDR3aa: CASSLTQGGSNEQFF

d_gene: -
v_gene: TRBV19
len: 13
abundance: -
j_gene: TRBJ1-2
CDR3nt: TGTGCCAGTAGTATTGGGCCGGGTTCGGACTACACCTTC
CDR3aa: CASSIGPGSDYTF

d_gene: TRBD2
v_gene: TRBV7-9
len: 15
abundance: -
j_gene: TRBJ2-1
CDR3nt: TGTGCCAGCAGCTTTACTAGCGGGGTATCCAATGAGCAGTTCTTC
CDR3aa: CASSFTSGVSNEQFF

d_gene: TRBD2
v_gene: TRBV4-2
len: 16
abundance: many
j_gene: TRBJ2-5
CDR3nt: TGTGCCAGCAGCCAATTGAGCGGGGGGGCCGCCGAGACCCAGTACTTC
CDR3aa: CASSQLSGGAAETQYF

d_gene: TRBD2
v_gene: TRBV7-2
len: 18
abundance: -
j_gene: TRBJ2-3
CDR3nt: TGTGCCAGCAGCCTACGACTAGCGGGGGGGCCTATCACAGATACGCAGTATTTT
CDR3aa: CASSLRLAGGPITDTQYF

d_gene: -
v_gene: TRBV4-2
len: 12
abundance: few
j_gene: TRBJ2-1
CDR3nt: TGTGCCAGCAGCCAAGATGACAATGAGCAGTTCTTC
CDR3aa: CASSQDDNEQFF

d_gene: -
v_gene: TRBV6-1
len: 14
abundance: -
j_gene: TRBJ1-6
CDR3nt: TGTGCCAGCAGTGATAATTACCCGGATAGGGACCTCCACTTT
CDR3aa: CASSDNYPDRDLHF

d_gene: -
v_gene: TRBV6-6
len: 14
abundance: -
j_gene: TRBJ1-2
CDR3nt: TGTGCCAGCAGTTACTCGGGCACAAACTATGGCTACACCTTC
CDR3aa: CASSYSGTNYGYTF

d_gene: TRBD1
v_gene: TRBV6-2/TRBV6-3
len: 17
abundance: few
j_gene: TRBJ2-6
CDR3nt: TGTGCCAGCGGAAGGACAGGGGGGGGCTCTGGGGCCAACGTCCTGACTTTC
CDR3aa: CASGRTGGGSGANVLTF

d_gene: TRBD1
v_gene: TRBV5-1
len: 16
abundance: -
j_gene: TRBJ2-2
CDR3nt: TGCGCCAGCAGCTTGTATCCAGGGGGCGACTCCGGGGAGCTGTTTTTT
CDR3aa: CASSLYPGGDSGELFF

d_gene: TRBD2
v_gene: TRBV20-1
len: 13
abundance: many
j_gene: TRBJ2-5
CDR3nt: TGCAGTGCCCCAGCGGGGGCGTTGGAGACCCAGTACTTC
CDR3aa: CSAPAGALETQYF

d_gene: TRBD1
v_gene: TRBV19
len: 19
abundance: few
j_gene: TRBJ2-1
CDR3nt: TGTGCCAGCACTATGAGCGGGTTACCGGACAGGGTGGAGGCCTATGAGCAGTTCTTC
CDR3aa: CASTMSGLPDRVEAYEQFF